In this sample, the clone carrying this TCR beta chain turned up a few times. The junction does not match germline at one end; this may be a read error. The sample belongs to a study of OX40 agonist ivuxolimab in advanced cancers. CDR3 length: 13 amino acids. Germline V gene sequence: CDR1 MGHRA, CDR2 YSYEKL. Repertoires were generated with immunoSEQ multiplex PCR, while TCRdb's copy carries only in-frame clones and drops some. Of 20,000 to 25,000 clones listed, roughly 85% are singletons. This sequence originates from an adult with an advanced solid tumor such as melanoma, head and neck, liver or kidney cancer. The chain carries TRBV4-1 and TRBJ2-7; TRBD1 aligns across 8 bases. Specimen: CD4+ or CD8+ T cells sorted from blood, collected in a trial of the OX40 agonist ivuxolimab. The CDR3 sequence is CASSEDRGYEQYF. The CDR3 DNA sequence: TGCGCCAGCAGCGAAGACAGGGGCTACGAGCAGTACTTC.